The 22 T cell receptor beta chains below were found in one sample sequenced in a study of radiotherapy plus CTLA-4 blockade in lung cancer. Assay used: immunoSEQ multiplex PCR; TCRdb lists only in-frame clones, some missing. The data contain some 67,000 clones, 65% to 85% of them seen just once; the ten biggest clones take up more than 15%. The sequences come from peripheral blood, collected from a patient treated with radiotherapy plus ipilimumab. These receptors all stem from a human donor with non-small cell lung cancer whose response to radiotherapy plus ipilimumab could not be evaluated. Some clones in this sample may be carry-over from other donors' samples.

The chain uses TRBV5-1 and TRBJ1-2, with TRBD1 identical over 7 bases. The V gene end was trimmed by 3 bases and the J gene end by 4 bases; junction bases not matched to a gene: 0. The CDR3 contains 12 residues. Per germline, CDR1 SGHRS and CDR2 YFSETQ. The CDR3 here is CASSWDSYGYTF. The CDR3 nucleotides are TGCGCCAGCAGCTGGGACAGCTATGGCTACACCTTC.

The gene calls are TRBV6-5 and TRBJ1-2; D gene unclear. V was cut by 2 bases and J by 8 bases, with 18 bases left in between. CDR3 length equals 15 residues. CDR1 is MNHEY and CDR2 is SVGAGI in the germline V gene. DNA of the CDR3: TGTGCCAGCAGTTACGGGCGTGCGGGGAAATCGGGCTACACCTTC. It is translated as CASSYGRAGKSGYTF.

In this sample, this clone turned up a few times. This chain connects TRBV2 to TRBJ1-4; D not resolved. In germline, CDR1 is SNHLY, CDR2 FYNNEI. The CDR3 runs to 14 residues. Trimming removed 6 bases at V and 0 bases at J, with 8 bases between. The CDR3: CASSLFSTNEKLFF. CDR3 nucleotides: TGTGCCAGCAGCCTCTTCTCAACTAATGAAAAACTGTTTTTT.

This chain links TRBV5-1 with TRBJ2-3; 15 bases fit TRBD2. V trimming: 4 bases; J trimming: 3 bases; junction bases outside the gene matches: 3. The germline gives CDR1 SGHRS, CDR2 YFSETQ. The CDR3 consists of 16 residues. CDR3 DNA: TGCGCCAGCAGCGACGGGACTAGCGGGGGGACAGATACGCAGTATTTT. Its translation is CASSDGTSGGTDTQYF.

This clone showed up just a few times. V usage is TRBV28 and J usage is TRBJ2-5, with 11 nucleotides matching TRBD2. The CDR3 is 17 residues long. V trimming: 5 bases; J trimming: 1 base; junction bases outside the gene matches: 9. From germline, CDR1 is MDHEN and CDR2 SYDVKM. CDR3 DNA: TGTGCCAGCAGTCCTTGGGCTAGCGGGGGGCTCCAAGAGACCCAGTACTTC. As protein: CASSPWASGGLQETQYF.

The chain links TRBV11-3 to TRBJ1-2, with D maybe TRBD1 (5 bases). This CDR3 is 15 amino acids long. The germline V gene encodes CDR1 SGHNT and CDR2 YENEEA. Trimming removed 1 base at V and 4 bases at J, with 13 bases between. CDR3 in amino acids: CASSLGTGDVYGYTF. The CDR3 bases are TGTGCCAGCAGCTTAGGTACAGGAGATGTCTATGGCTACACCTTC.

The rearrangement uses TRBV27 and TRBJ1-1, with TRBD1 identical over 8 bases. Germline lookup yields CDR1 MNHEY and CDR2 SMNVEV (reference sequence). Trimming at V came to 5 bases and at J to 5 bases, leaving 13 bases not matched to a gene. This CDR3 is 16 amino acids long. The CDR3 coding sequence is TGTGCCAGCAGTCCGAGGGTTACAGGGGGGCTTACTGAAGCTTTCTTT. It yields the protein CASSPRVTGGLTEAFF.

This chain links TRBV28 with TRBJ2-1; the D is unclear. This CDR3 has 16 amino acids. In germline, CDR1 is MDHEN, CDR2 SYDVKM. Trimming removed 1 base from V and 2 bases from J, with 12 bases in between. CDR3 amino acids: CASSLYFSQTYNEQFF. DNA for the CDR3: TGTGCCAGCAGTTTATACTTTAGCCAGACCTACAATGAGCAGTTCTTC. Looking up the rest from reference TRBV28 and TRBJ2-1 gives the full variable domain: DVKVTQSSRYLVKRTGEKVFLECVQDMDHENMFWYRQDPGLGLRLIYFSYDVKMKEKGDIPEGYSVSREKKERFSLILESASTNQTSMYLCASSLYFSQTYNEQFFGPGTRLTVL.

The chain carries TRBV5-1 and TRBJ2-7; 7 bases fit TRBD2. From germline, CDR1 is SGHRS and CDR2 YFSETQ. V shed 4 bases and J 3 bases; nucleotides not matched to a gene: 7. CDR3 length: 14 amino acids. Here the CDR3 reads CASSREALDYEQYF. DNA of the CDR3: TGCGCCAGCAGCCGGGAGGCGCTAGACTACGAGCAGTACTTC.

The gene calls are TRBV4-3 and TRBJ1-6, with D hard to call. CDR1 and CDR2 (germline): LGHNA, YSLEER. The CDR3 consists of 14 residues. The V end lost 2 bases, the J end lost 7 bases, and 9 bases lay between the germline ends. The CDR3 DNA sequence: TGCGCCAGCAGCCAACGGGAACCGAATTCACCCCTCCACTTT. The encoded protein is CASSQREPNSPLHF.

The chain links TRBV7-2 to TRBJ2-7; a possible D gene is TRBD2 (6 bases). The CDR3 has 15 amino acids. Germline V gene lookup returns CDR1 SGHTA and CDR2 FQGNSA. V lost 3 bases to trimming and J lost 0 bases, with 12 bases between them. CDR3 sequence: CASSLGSGDSYEQYF. CDR3 in DNA: TGTGCCAGCAGCTTGGGGTCGGGGGACTCCTACGAGCAGTACTTC.

This clone has only one observation. V and J are TRBV27 and TRBJ2-5; 8 bases are shared with TRBD2. The length of the CDR3 is 15 residues. With 4 bases clipped from V and 4 bases from J, the junction kept 8 bases outside the gene matches. The germline CDR1 and CDR2 sequences are MNHEY and SMNVEV (reference sequence). This chain's CDR3 is CASSSLAGRGETQYF. CDR3 in DNA: TGTGCCAGCAGTTCCTTAGCGGGGCGGGGAGAGACCCAGTACTTC.

J is TRBJ1-5 and V is TRBV19; 7 positions match TRBD1. Trimming removed 6 bases from V and 8 bases from J; junction bases left unmatched: 13. The CDR3 contains 15 residues. The germline V gene encodes CDR1 LNHDA and CDR2 SQIVND (reference sequence). For the CDR3, the DNA is TGTGCCAGTAGGCTTACAGGGGCGCGAAAGGAGCCCCAGCATTTT. Translated, it gives CASRLTGARKEPQHF. Variable domain in full (rest from reference TRBV19 and TRBJ1-5): DGGITQSPKYLFRKEGQNVTLSCEQNLNHDAMYWYRQDPGQGLRLIYYSQIVNDFQKGDIAEGYSVSREKKESFPLTVTSAQKNPTAFYLCASRLTGARKEPQHFGDGTRLSIL.

This clone was observed a few times. This sample includes further DNA sequences coding for the same CDR3. The chain recombines TRBV6-6 with TRBJ2-7; 8 bases map to TRBD1. The CDR3 has 15 residues. The germline CDR1 and CDR2 sequences are MNHNY and SVGAGI (reference sequence). V gave up 5 bases and J gave up 2 bases; unmatched junction bases: 8. This CDR3 is CASSPRQGAAYEQYF. DNA of the CDR3: TGTGCCAGCAGTCCCCGGCAGGGGGCGGCCTACGAGCAGTACTTC.

The chain is built from TRBV10-3 and TRBJ1-2, with D unclear. V was trimmed by 4 bases and J by 8 bases, leaving 11 bases between them. This CDR3 is built from 12 residues. The germline gives CDR1 ENHRY, CDR2 SYGVKD. CDR3 sequence (DNA): TGTGCCATCAGTGTGGGGTCTAGCGGCTACACCTTC. This codes for CAISVGSSGYTF.

The rearrangement links TRBV6-1 to TRBJ2-5; 8 nucleotides align to TRBD1. The CDR3 loop spans 17 amino acids. From germline, CDR1 is MNHNS and CDR2 SASEGT. The ends lost 2 bases at V and 1 base at J; junction bases unmatched: 9. The CDR3 region has the DNA TGTGCCAGCAGTGAAAAACCAGGACAGGGCCCCCAAGAGACCCAGTACTTC. It yields the protein CASSEKPGQGPQETQYF.

With respect to this clone: A much larger clone sits a single nucleotide away, making a read error possible. Other DNA sequences within the sample encode an identical CDR3. The V and J genes are TRBV6-5 and TRBJ2-1, with TRBD2 matching 13 bases. CDR1 is MNHEY and CDR2 is SVGAGI in the germline V gene. This CDR3 contains 15 residues. With 5 bases clipped from V and 3 bases from J, the junction kept 1 base outside the gene matches. CDR3 nucleotides: TGTGCCAGCAGTCGGACTAGCGGGGGCTACAATGAGCAGTTCTTC. Protein product: CASSRTSGGYNEQFF.

The chain couples TRBV19 to TRBJ1-2, with D tentatively TRBD1 (6 bases). The V end was cut by 6 bases, the J end by 4 bases, with 27 bases between. This CDR3 contains 18 residues. The germline V gene encodes CDR1 LNHDA and CDR2 SQIVND (reference sequence). In DNA, the CDR3 is TGTGCCAGTAGCAGCTCGGTTTGGGGCAGGGGATCGGGCTATGGCTACACCTTC. Residues: CASSSSVWGRGSGYGYTF. Filled out from reference TRBV19 and TRBJ1-2, the complete variable domain reads DGGITQSPKYLFRKEGQNVTLSCEQNLNHDAMYWYRQDPGQGLRLIYYSQIVNDFQKGDIAEGYSVSREKKESFPLTVTSAQKNPTAFYLCASSSSVWGRGSGYGYTFGSGTRLTVV.

This chain joins TRBV7-9 and TRBJ2-7; D unclear. CDR1 and CDR2 from the germline V gene are SEHNR and FQNEAQ (reference sequence). This CDR3 region has 11 residues. The V and J ends lost 5 bases and 7 bases respectively, with 9 bases between them. The CDR3 loop is CASSLSVEQYF. Written as DNA, the CDR3 is TGTGCCAGCAGCCTATCGGTTGAGCAGTACTTC.

The chain has TRBV1 and TRBJ1-2. TRBV1 is noted as a pseudogene. There are 14 residues in the CDR3. The CDR3 DNA is TGCACCAGCAGCCAAGATTGGGGGGGCCTGGGCTACACCTTC. Its protein is CTSSQDWGGLGYTF.

This clone came up once. The sample holds other DNA sequences that translate to the same CDR3. J is TRBJ2-5 and V is TRBV27, with D possibly TRBD1 on 5 matching bases. Trimming took off 2 bases at V and 1 base at J, with 8 bases between the two ends. The CDR3 length is 14 residues. Germline V gene lookup returns CDR1 MNHEY and CDR2 SMNVEV (reference sequence). DNA for the CDR3: TGTGCCAGCAGTTTAAAGGGGTCCCAAGAGACCCAGTACTTC. It yields the protein CASSLKGSQETQYF.

V is TRBV28 and J is TRBJ2-5, with 11 bases aligning to TRBD1. V lost 7 bases to trimming and J lost 3 bases; unmatched junction nucleotides: 4. The CDR3 extends over 14 amino acids. Per the germline V gene, CDR1 is MDHEN and CDR2 is SYDVKM. The CDR3 here is CASKRTGGEETQYF. The CDR3 nucleotides are TGTGCCAGCAAAAGGACAGGGGGCGAAGAGACCCAGTACTTC.